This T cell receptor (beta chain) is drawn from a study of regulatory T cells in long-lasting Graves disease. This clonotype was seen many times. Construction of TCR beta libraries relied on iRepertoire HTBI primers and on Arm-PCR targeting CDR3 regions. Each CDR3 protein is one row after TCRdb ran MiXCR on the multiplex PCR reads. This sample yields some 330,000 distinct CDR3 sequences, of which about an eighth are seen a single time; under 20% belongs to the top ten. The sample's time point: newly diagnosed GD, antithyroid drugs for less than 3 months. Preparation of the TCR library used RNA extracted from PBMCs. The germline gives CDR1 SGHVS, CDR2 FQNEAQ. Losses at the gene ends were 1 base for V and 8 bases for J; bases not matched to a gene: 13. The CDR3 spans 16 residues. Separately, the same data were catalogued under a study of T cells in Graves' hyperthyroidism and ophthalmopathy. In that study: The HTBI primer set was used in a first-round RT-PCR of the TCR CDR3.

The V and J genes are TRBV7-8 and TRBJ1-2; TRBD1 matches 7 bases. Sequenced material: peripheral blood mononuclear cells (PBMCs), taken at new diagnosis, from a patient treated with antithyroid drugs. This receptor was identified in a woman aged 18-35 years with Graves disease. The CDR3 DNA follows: TGTGCCAGCAGCTTAGTAAGGGAGGGGGCGTCTAAGGGCTACACCTTC. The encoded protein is CASSLVREGASKGYTF. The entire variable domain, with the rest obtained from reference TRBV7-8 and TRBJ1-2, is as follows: GAGVSQSPRYKVAKRGQDVALRCDPISGHVSLFWYQQALGQGPEFLTYFQNEAQLDKSGLPSDRFFAERPEGSVSTLKIQRTQQEDSAVYLCASSLVREGASKGYTFGSGTRLTVV.